These T cell receptor beta chains were read from a single sample in a study of beta chain features in type 1 diabetes. Profiled with immunoSEQ multiplex PCR; TCRdb holds only in-frame clones, not every one. The sample holds about 660,000 clones; about an eighth are singletons and the top ten take approximately 0.042%. Sequenced sample: naive CD4+ T cells from blood. The receptors here all came from a man between 18 and 35 years old with type 1 diabetes. CDR3s include the opening cysteine and the closing phenylalanine or tryptophan. The order of the fields is D gene, V gene, CDR3 length, clone size, J gene, CDR3 protein, CDR3 DNA. A D gene is named only where the DNA matches it firmly. Not every row has a clone size; where given, it reads once, few, many or a size class.

TRBD2	TRBV5-6	17	few	TRBJ2-7	CASSPGTSGSGIHEQYF	TGTGCCAGCAGCCCCGGGACTAGCGGGAGCGGAATCCACGAGCAGTACTTC
-	TRBV9	12	few	TRBJ1-6	CASSVEGSPLHF	TGTGCCAGCAGCGTAGAAGGTTCACCCCTCCACTTT
TRBD1	TRBV10-3	15	-	TRBJ1-1	CAISGNTRDRDEAFF	TGTGCCATCAGTGGCAATACAAGGGACAGGGACGAAGCTTTCTTT
-	TRBV28	11	few	TRBJ2-7	CASSWLYEQYF	TGTGCCAGCAGTTGGCTGTACGAGCAGTACTTC
-	TRBV25-1	11	-	TRBJ1-4	CASSHREKLFF	TGTGCCAGCAGCCACAGGGAAAAACTGTTTTTT
-	TRBV4-3	15	-	TRBJ1-2	CASSLRTGLGSGYTF	TGCGCCAGCAGCTTACGGACCGGCCTGGGGTCGGGCTACACCTTC
TRBD1	TRBV19	15	-	TRBJ2-1	CASSMRTGFYNEQFF	TGTGCCAGTAGTATGCGGACAGGTTTTTACAATGAGCAGTTCTTC
TRBD1	TRBV5-4	16	few	TRBJ2-2	CASSLGQGRNTGELFF	TGTGCCAGCAGCTTGGGACAGGGGCGAAACACCGGGGAGCTGTTTTTT
TRBD1	TRBV28	15	-	TRBJ2-1	CASSLGAGQGRKQFF	TGTGCCAGCAGTTTAGGGGCCGGACAGGGGAGGAAGCAGTTCTTC
-	TRBV2	14	-	TRBJ2-7	CASRGGLRPYEQYF	TGTGCCAGCAGGGGGGGGCTCCGGCCCTACGAGCAGTACTTC
-	TRBV25-1	15	few	TRBJ2-4	CASSFGGPAKNIQYF	TGTGCCAGCAGCTTCGGGGGGCCGGCCAAAAACATTCAGTACTTC
-	TRBV7-2	14	few	TRBJ2-7	CASSLRGSESEQYF	TGTGCCAGCAGCTTACGGGGATCGGAGTCCGAGCAGTACTTC
-	TRBV7-2	15	-	TRBJ2-1	CASSFGGTLNNEQFF	TGTGCCAGCAGCTTCGGGGGAACGCTCAACAATGAGCAGTTCTTC
-	TRBV9	15	-	TRBJ1-6	CASSVEAVRGSPLHF	TGTGCCAGCAGCGTAGAGGCGGTCCGGGGTTCACCCCTCCACTTT
-	TRBV30	13	-	TRBJ2-2	CAWSPPFVGELFF	TGTGCCTGGAGTCCACCATTTGTCGGGGAGCTGTTTTTT
-	TRBV5-4	11	few	TRBJ1-2	CASSLNHGYTF	TGTGCCAGCAGCTTGAATCATGGCTACACCTTC
-	TRBV18	12	-	TRBJ2-1	CASSPAGDEQFF	TGTGCCAGCTCCCCGGCGGGCGATGAGCAGTTCTTC
TRBD2	TRBV6-5	11	few	TRBJ2-2	CASRSGRELFF	TGTGCCAGCAGGAGCGGGAGGGAGCTGTTTTTT
-	TRBV10-3	14	-	TRBJ1-1	CATRAPRGNTEAFF	TGTGCCACTCGGGCCCCTAGAGGTAACACTGAAGCTTTCTTT
-	TRBV7-9	14	-	TRBJ1-1	CASSLGRENTEAFF	TGTGCCAGCAGCTTAGGGCGGGAGAACACTGAAGCTTTCTTT
-	TRBV4-3	14	few	TRBJ1-2	CASSPSKDFYGYTF	TGCGCCAGCAGCCCCTCCAAGGATTTTTATGGCTACACCTTC
-	TRBV30	14	few	TRBJ2-5	CAWRVQGLQETQYF	TGTGCCTGGAGGGTACAGGGATTGCAAGAGACCCAGTACTTC
TRBD2	TRBV7-9	16	few	TRBJ2-5	CASSSGLARLGETQYF	TGTGCCAGCAGCTCAGGACTAGCCAGACTGGGGGAGACCCAGTACTTC
TRBD1	TRBV27	17	few	TRBJ1-5	CASRFRSTGSSNQPQHF	TGTGCCAGCAGATTTAGGTCGACAGGGAGTAGCAATCAGCCCCAGCATTTT
TRBD2	TRBV4-1	14	-	TRBJ2-7	CASSLPGRSYEQYF	TGCGCCAGCAGCCTACCCGGGAGGTCCTACGAGCAGTACTTC
-	TRBV7-2	13	-	TRBJ1-1	CASSSDGNTEAFF	TGTGCCAGCAGCTCGGACGGGAACACTGAAGCTTTCTTT
-	TRBV30	12	few	TRBJ1-2	CACHREGYGYTF	TGTGCCTGCCATAGGGAGGGCTATGGCTACACCTTC
-	TRBV6-5	12	-	TRBJ1-2	CASSSVPYGYTF	TGTGCCAGCAGTTCTGTGCCCTATGGCTACACCTTC
-	TRBV30	13	few	TRBJ2-7	CAWSAGAAYEQYF	TGTGCCTGGAGTGCGGGGGCTGCCTACGAGCAGTACTTC
-	TRBV5-1	15	-	TRBJ2-7	CASSSDPGRPYEQYF	TGCGCCAGCAGCTCCGATCCGGGACGTCCCTACGAGCAGTACTTC
TRBD2	TRBV30	13	few	TRBJ2-3	CAWSDMPSGGAGF	TGTGCCTGGAGTGACATGCCTAGCGGGGGGGCCGGTTTT
-	TRBV30	16	-	TRBJ2-2	CAWRNPGLGPGGELFF	TGTGCCTGGAGGAACCCGGGGCTCGGACCGGGTGGGGAGCTGTTTTTT
-	TRBV5-1	15	-	TRBJ2-1	CASSKVRSSYNEQFF	TGCGCCAGCAGCAAAGTCAGGAGTTCCTACAATGAGCAGTTCTTC
-	TRBV21-1	14	few	TRBJ1-4	CASYNRGRGEKLFF	TGTGCCAGTTACAACAGGGGCAGAGGTGAAAAACTGTTTTTT
-	TRBV7-9	12	-	TRBJ2-5	CASSLVGETQYF	TGTGCCAGCAGCTTAGTAGGAGAGACCCAGTACTTC
-	TRBV5-4	15	few	TRBJ2-1	CASSLAGDSRNEQFF	TGTGCCAGCAGCTTGGCGGGAGATTCTCGCAATGAGCAGTTCTTC
TRBD1	TRBV6-5	11	-	TRBJ1-2	CASSQGAGYTF	TGTGCCAGCAGCCAGGGGGCTGGCTACACCTTC
TRBD1	TRBV30	14	few	TRBJ1-2	CAWRPKTGTYGYTF	TGTGCCTGGAGACCAAAGACAGGGACCTATGGCTACACCTTC
-	TRBV30	12	few	TRBJ2-2	CAWSVPAGELFF	TGTGCCTGGAGTGTACCGGCCGGGGAGCTGTTTTTT
-	TRBV28	13	-	TRBJ1-5	CASSSRSSQPQHF	TGTGCCAGCAGTAGCAGGTCCTCTCAGCCCCAGCATTTT
-	TRBV4-1	14	few	TRBJ2-3	CASSQAKGPLPQYF	TGCGCCAGCAGCCAAGCCAAGGGGCCGCTTCCGCAGTATTTT
TRBD1	TRBV30	14	few	TRBJ1-2	CAWTGQHLNYGYTF	TGTGCCTGGACGGGACAGCACCTAAACTATGGCTACACCTTC
-	TRBV6-1	13	-	TRBJ1-1	CASSDLMNTEAFF	TGTGCCAGCAGTGATCTTATGAACACTGAAGCTTTCTTT
-	TRBV28	14	-	TRBJ2-5	CASSFRGLGETQYF	TGTGCCAGCAGTTTTCGGGGGCTTGGAGAGACCCAGTACTTC
TRBD2	TRBV6-1	11	few	TRBJ2-2	CAMRGTGELFF	TGTGCCATGCGGGGGACCGGGGAGCTGTTTTTT
-	TRBV19	14	few	TRBJ2-1	CASSPHWGYNEQFF	TGTGCCAGTAGCCCACATTGGGGCTACAATGAGCAGTTCTTC
TRBD1	TRBV18	15	few	TRBJ2-1	CASSLQDRAYNEQFF	TGTGCCAGCTCTCTACAGGACAGGGCTTACAATGAGCAGTTCTTC
-	TRBV7-9	14	few	TRBJ2-7	CASSLGINSYEQYF	TGTGCCAGCAGCTTAGGGATCAACTCCTACGAGCAGTACTTC
TRBD1	TRBV11-2	14	few	TRBJ2-7	CASSQDRGRAEQYF	TGTGCCAGCAGCCAGGACAGGGGTCGGGCGGAGCAGTACTTC
-	TRBV7-3	14	few	TRBJ2-5	CASSLLGFQETQYF	TGTGCCAGCAGCTTACTGGGTTTCCAAGAGACCCAGTACTTC
TRBD1	TRBV19	15	few	TRBJ1-5	CASTPGQGRRQPQHF	TGTGCCAGTACCCCGGGACAGGGAAGGCGTCAGCCCCAGCATTTT
TRBD1	TRBV5-1	16	-	TRBJ2-4	CASSLSGGSAKNIQYF	TGCGCCAGCAGCTTGTCAGGGGGCTCGGCCAAAAACATTCAGTACTTC
TRBD2	TRBV9	15	few	TRBJ2-7	CASTREVSGRDEQYF	TGTGCCAGCACCAGGGAGGTTAGCGGGAGGGACGAGCAGTACTTC
TRBD1	TRBV7-2	14	few	TRBJ1-5	CASSTGQANQPQHF	TGTGCCAGCAGCACGGGACAGGCCAATCAGCCCCAGCATTTT